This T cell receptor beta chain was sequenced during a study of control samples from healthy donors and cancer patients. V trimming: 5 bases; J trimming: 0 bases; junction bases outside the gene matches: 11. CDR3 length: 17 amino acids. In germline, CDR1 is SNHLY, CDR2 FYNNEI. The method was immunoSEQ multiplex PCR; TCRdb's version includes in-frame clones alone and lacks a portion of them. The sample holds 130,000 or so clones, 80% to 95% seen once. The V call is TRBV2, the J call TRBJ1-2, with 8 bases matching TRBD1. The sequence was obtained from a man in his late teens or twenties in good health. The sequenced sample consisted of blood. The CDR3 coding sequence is TGTGCCAGCAGTCTACCCGACAGGGGAGAATCTAACTATGGCTACACCTTC. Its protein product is CASSLPDRGESNYGYTF.